The 3 T cell receptor beta chains below come from one sample, sequenced in a study of blood T cell repertoires in COVID-19. Produced via immunoSEQ multiplex PCR; TCRdb's table is partial and in-frame only. In the table there are some 220,000 clones, approximately 78% of which are singletons. Sequenced sample: peripheral blood. These receptors were obtained from a woman between 70 and 85 years old with COVID-19, enrolled during active disease.

Regarding this clone: In the same sample, other DNA sequences code for this CDR3. V usage is TRBV5-4 and J usage is TRBJ2-5; D may be TRBD1 (5 bases). The CDR3 sequence is 14 residues long. The V gene's germline CDR1 is SGHNT and CDR2 YYREEE (reference sequence). V lost 0 bases and J lost 2, with 8 bases in between. The CDR3 DNA reads TGTGCCAGCAGCTTGGGACAGAGGCAAGAGACCCAGTACTTC. It yields the protein CASSLGQRQETQYF.

This clone was detected only once. V and J are TRBV5-4 and TRBJ2-7, with TRBD2 identical over 12 bases. The CDR3 runs to 15 residues. Germline CDR1 reads SGHNT; CDR2 reads YYREEE (reference sequence). V lost 5 bases, J lost 1 base, and 4 bases stayed unmatched. CDR3 nucleotide sequence: TGTGCCAGCAGGACTGGGACTAGCGGGTCCTACGAGCAGTACTTC. This encodes CASRTGTSGSYEQYF.

This clone was observed a few times. The chain carries TRBV28 and TRBJ2-7; 10 bases agree with TRBD1. This CDR3 is built from 15 residues. V was clipped by 1 base and J by 2 bases; unmatched bases: 2. Germline V lookup: CDR1 MDHEN, CDR2 SYDVKM. CDR3 protein: CASSLSGTGAYEQYF. The DNA of the CDR3 is TGTGCCAGCAGTTTATCAGGGACAGGGGCCTACGAGCAGTACTTC.